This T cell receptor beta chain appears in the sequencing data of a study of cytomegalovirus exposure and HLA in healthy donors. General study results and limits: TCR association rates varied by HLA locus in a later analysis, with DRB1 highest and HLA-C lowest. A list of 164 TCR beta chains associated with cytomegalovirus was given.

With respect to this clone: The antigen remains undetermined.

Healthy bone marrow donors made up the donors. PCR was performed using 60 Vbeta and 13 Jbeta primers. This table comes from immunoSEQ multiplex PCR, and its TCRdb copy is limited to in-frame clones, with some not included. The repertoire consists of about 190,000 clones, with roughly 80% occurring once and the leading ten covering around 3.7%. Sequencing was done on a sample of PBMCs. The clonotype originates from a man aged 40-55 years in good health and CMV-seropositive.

Written as DNA, the CDR3 is TGTGCCTGGAGTATCACAGGGTCCGGGGACCAGTACTTC. Its protein product is CAWSITGSGDQYF. This chain connects TRBV30 to TRBJ2-5; D might be TRBD1 (6 bases). There are 13 residues in the CDR3. V was cut by 2 bases and J by 10 bases, with 17 bases left in between. From germline, CDR1 is GTSNPN and CDR2 SVGIG (reference sequence).